The sequence of this T cell receptor beta chain was determined in a study of metastatic and nonmetastatic thyroid tumors. Study context: Comparison of repertoires was carried out across blood and tumor or nodule tissue from malignant and benign thyroid patients.

Every patient was untreated before thyroid surgery. On this clone: Its matching antigen is unknown.

Study-wide points: The study reportedly found significantly higher TCR beta diversity in malignant thyroid tumors than benign nodules, in blood and tumor.

CDR3 length: 14 residues. V gave up 9 bases and J gave up 2 bases; unmatched junction bases: 6. The germline V gene encodes CDR1 MRHNA and CDR2 SNTAGT. Original processing methods: Construction of a distant-metastasis classifier for papillary thyroid cancer relied on CDR3 differences across clinicopathological groups. TCRdb reprocessed the PCR reads via MiXCR. The V and J calls and clone size come from TCRdb's table, not from the authors' own analysis. This sample has tens of thousands of clones, with 15% to 20% found just once. Material: blood. The chain is built from TRBV6-4 and TRBJ2-2; the match to TRBD2 covers 7 bases. The source of this sequence is a female donor with papillary thyroid cancer or a benign thyroid nodule (not recorded which). Some clones in this sample may be carry-over from other donors' samples. CDR3: CASTLATNTGELFF. DNA of the CDR3: TGTGCCAGTACACTAGCGACTAACACCGGGGAGCTGTTTTTT.